This TCR beta chain is drawn from a study of T cell responses to AZD1222 COVID-19 vaccine. CDR3 length: 15 residues. Germline assignment: CDR1 SGHTA and CDR2 FQGNSA. V trimming: 5 bases; J trimming: 0 bases; junction bases outside the gene matches: 4. The repertoire was sequenced with immunoSEQ multiplex PCR; TCRdb's copy has only in-frame clones and lacks some. This sample has some 150,000 clones; about nine tenths occur once, and the top ten carry 3% to 4%. Here the sequenced sample was peripheral blood, taken on day 0 of MenACWY control vaccination. The chain couples TRBV7-2 to TRBJ2-1, with 7 positions matching TRBD2. This sequence originates from an adult in good health. The CDR3 loop is CASSVLASSYNEQFF. CDR3 sequence (DNA): TGTGCCAGCAGCGTACTAGCGAGCTCCTACAATGAGCAGTTCTTC.